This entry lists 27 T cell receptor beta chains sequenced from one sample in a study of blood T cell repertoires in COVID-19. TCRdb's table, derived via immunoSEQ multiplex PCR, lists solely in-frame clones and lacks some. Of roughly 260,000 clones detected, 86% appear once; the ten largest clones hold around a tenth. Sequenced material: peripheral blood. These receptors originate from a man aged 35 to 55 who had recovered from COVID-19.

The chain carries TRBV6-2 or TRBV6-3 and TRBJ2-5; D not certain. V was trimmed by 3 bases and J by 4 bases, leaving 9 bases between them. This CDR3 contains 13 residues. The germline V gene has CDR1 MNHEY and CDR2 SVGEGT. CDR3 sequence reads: CASSYSELETQYF. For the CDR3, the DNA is TGTGCCAGCAGTTATTCCGAGTTAGAGACCCAGTACTTC.

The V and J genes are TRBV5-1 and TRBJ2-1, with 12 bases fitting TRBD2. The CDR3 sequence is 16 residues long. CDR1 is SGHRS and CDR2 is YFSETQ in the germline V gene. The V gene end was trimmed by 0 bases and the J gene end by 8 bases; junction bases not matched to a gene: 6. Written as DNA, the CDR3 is TGCGCCAGCAGCTTGGGGCTAGCGGGAGGGAGGGATGAGCAGTTCTTC. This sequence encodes CASSLGLAGGRDEQFF.

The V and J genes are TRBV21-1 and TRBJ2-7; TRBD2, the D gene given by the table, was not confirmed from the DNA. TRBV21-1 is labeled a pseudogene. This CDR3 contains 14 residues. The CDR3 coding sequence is TGTGCCAGCAGCAACCTGCGGGGGGGATACGAGCAGTACTTC. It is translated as CASSNLRGGYEQYF.

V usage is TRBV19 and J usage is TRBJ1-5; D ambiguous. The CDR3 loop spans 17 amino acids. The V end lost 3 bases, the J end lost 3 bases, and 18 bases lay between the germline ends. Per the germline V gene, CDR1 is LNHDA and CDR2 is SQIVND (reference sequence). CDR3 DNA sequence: TGTGCCAGTAGTATTTTAAGCCCTCGCTTAGACAATCAGCCCCAGCATTTT. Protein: CASSILSPRLDNQPQHF.

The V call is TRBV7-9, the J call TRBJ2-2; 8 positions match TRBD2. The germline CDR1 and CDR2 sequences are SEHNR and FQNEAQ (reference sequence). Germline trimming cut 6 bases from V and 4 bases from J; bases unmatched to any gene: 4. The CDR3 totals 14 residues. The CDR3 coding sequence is TGTGCCAGCAGAGCGAGCGGGGGCACCGGGGAGCTGTTTTTT. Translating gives CASRASGGTGELFF.

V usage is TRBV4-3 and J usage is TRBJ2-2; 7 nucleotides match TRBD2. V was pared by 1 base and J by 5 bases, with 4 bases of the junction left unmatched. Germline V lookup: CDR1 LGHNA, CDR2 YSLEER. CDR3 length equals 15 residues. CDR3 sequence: CASSQGLAATGELFF. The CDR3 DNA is TGCGCCAGCAGCCAAGGGCTAGCGGCAACCGGGGAGCTGTTTTTT.

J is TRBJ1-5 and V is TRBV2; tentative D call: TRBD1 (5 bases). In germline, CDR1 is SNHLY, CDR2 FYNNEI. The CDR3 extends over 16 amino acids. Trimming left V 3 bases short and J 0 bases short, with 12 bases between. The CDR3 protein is CASSDKGRISNQPQHF. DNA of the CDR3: TGTGCCAGCAGTGACAAGGGGCGGATTAGCAATCAGCCCCAGCATTTT.

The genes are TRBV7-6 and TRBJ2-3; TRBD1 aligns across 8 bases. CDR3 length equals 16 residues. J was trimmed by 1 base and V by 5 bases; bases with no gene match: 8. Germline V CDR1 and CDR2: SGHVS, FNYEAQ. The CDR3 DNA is TGTGCCAGCAGCCCAGGGGGCGGAGGAGGCACAGATACGCAGTATTTT. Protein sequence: CASSPGGGGGTDTQYF.

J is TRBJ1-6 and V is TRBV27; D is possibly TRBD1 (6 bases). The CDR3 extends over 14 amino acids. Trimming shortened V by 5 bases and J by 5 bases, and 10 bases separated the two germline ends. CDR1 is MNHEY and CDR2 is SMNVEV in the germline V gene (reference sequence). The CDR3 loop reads CASSPGQNNSPLHF. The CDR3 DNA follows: TGTGCCAGCAGTCCCGGACAGAATAATTCACCCCTCCACTTT.

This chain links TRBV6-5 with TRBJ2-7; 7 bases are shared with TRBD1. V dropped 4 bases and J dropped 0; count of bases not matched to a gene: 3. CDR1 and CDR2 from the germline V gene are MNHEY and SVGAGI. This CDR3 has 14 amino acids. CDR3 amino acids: CASSLYRGSYEQYF. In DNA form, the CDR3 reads TGTGCCAGCAGTTTATACAGGGGCTCCTACGAGCAGTACTTC.

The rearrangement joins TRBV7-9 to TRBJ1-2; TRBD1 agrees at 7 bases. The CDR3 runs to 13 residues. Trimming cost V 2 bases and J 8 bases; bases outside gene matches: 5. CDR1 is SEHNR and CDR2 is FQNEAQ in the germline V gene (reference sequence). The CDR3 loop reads CASSLLTGEGYTF. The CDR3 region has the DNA TGTGCCAGCAGCTTATTAACAGGGGAAGGCTACACCTTC.

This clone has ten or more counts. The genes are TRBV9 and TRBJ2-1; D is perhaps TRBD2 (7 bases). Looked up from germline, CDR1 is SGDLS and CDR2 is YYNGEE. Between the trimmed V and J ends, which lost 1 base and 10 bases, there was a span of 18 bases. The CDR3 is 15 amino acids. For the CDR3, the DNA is TGTGCCAGCAGCGTATCCGGGGGGCCCCAGGGGGAGCAGTTCTTC. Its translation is CASSVSGGPQGEQFF.

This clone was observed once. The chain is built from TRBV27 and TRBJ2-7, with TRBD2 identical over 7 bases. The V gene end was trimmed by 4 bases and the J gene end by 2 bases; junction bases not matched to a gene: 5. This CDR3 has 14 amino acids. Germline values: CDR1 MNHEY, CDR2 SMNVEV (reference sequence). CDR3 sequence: CASSSSSGPYEQYF. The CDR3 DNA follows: TGTGCCAGCAGTTCATCTAGCGGACCCTACGAGCAGTACTTC.

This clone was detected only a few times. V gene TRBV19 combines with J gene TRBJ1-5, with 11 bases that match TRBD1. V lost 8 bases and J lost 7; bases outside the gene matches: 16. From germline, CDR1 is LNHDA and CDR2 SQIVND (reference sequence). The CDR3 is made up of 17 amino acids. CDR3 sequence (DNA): TGTGCCAGTTTTGTAGGACAGGGGGCGAAACTAAGCCAGCCCCAGCATTTT. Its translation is CASFVGQGAKLSQPQHF.

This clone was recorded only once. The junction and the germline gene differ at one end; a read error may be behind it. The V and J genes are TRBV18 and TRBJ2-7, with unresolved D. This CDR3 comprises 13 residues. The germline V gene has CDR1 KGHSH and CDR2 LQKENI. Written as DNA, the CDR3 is TGTGCCAGCTCCCCACGGAGAAGCGAATGGCAGTACTTC. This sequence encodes CASSPRRSEWQYF.

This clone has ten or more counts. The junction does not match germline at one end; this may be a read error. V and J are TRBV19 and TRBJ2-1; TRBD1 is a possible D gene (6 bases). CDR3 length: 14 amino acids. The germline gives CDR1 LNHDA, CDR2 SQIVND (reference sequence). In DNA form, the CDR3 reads TGTGCCAGTAGTATGGGGTCAGGGGTTATACGCTTGGTCTTC. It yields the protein CASSMGSGVIRLVF.

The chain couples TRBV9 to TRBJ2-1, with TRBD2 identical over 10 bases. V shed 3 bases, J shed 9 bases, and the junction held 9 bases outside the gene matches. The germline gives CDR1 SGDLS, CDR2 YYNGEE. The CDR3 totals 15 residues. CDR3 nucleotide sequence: TGTGCCAGCAGCGCCTCATCTAGCGGGAGTTTTGAGCAGTTCTTC. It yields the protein CASSASSSGSFEQFF.

This chain's CDR3 is CASINTRVRDTQYF. CDR3 nucleotides: TGTGCCAGCATCAACACCCGCGTGAGGGATACGCAGTATTTT. The chain has TRBV27 and TRBJ2-3; D is unresolved. The V and J ends lost 7 bases and 6 bases respectively, with 17 bases between them. Germline V gene sequence: CDR1 MNHEY, CDR2 SMNVEV (reference sequence). The CDR3 is made up of 14 amino acids.

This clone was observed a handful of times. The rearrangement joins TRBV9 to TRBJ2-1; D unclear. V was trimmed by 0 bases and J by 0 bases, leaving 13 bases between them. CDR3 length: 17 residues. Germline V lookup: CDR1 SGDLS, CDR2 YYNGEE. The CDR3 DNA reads TGTGCCAGCAGCGTAGTACAGCTCCGTGGCTCCTACAATGAGCAGTTCTTC. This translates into CASSVVQLRGSYNEQFF.

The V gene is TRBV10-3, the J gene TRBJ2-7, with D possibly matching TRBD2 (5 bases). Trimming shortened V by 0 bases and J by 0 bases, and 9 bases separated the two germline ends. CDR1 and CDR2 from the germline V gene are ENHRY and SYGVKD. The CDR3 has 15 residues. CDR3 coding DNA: TGTGCCATCAGTGAGTCGAGGGTCAGCTCCTACGAGCAGTACTTC. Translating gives CAISESRVSSYEQYF.

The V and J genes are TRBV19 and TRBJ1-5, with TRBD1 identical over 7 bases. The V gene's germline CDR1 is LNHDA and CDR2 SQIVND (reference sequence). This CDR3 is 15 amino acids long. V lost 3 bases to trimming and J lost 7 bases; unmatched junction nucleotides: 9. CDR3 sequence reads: CASSIGGQFGQPQHF. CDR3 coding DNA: TGTGCCAGTAGTATCGGGGGACAGTTTGGGCAGCCCCAGCATTTT.

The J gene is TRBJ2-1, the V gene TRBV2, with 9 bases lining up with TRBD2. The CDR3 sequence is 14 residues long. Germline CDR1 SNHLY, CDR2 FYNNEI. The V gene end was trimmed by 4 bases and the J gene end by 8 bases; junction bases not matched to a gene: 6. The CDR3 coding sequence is TGTGCCAGCAGTGTAGCAGCGGGAGGATATGAGCAGTTCTTC. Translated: CASSVAAGGYEQFF.

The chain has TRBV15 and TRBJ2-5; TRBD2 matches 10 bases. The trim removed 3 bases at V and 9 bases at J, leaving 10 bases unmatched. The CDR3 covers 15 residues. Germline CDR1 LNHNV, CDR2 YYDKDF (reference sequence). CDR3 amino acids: CATSSRSSGGPPQYF. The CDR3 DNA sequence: TGTGCCACCAGCAGTCGATCTAGCGGGGGCCCCCCCCAGTACTTC.

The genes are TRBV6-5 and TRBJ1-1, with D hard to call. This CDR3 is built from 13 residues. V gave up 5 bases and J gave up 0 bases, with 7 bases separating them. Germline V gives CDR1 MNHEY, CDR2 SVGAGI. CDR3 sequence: CASSILMNTEAFF. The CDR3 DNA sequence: TGTGCCAGCAGTATTTTAATGAACACTGAAGCTTTCTTT.

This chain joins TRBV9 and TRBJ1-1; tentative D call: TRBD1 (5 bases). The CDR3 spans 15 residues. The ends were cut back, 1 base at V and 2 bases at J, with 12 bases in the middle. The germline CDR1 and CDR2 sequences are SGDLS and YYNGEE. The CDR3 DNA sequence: TGTGCCAGCAGCGTATTAGCGGGGCCCAACACTGAAGCTTTCTTT. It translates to CASSVLAGPNTEAFF.

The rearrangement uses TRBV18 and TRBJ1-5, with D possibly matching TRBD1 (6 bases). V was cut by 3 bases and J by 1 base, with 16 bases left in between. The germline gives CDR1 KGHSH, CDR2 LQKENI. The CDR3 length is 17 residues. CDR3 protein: CASSPAGARGSNQPQHF. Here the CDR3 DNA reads TGTGCCAGCTCACCGGCGGGGGCGAGGGGAAGCAATCAGCCCCAGCATTTT.

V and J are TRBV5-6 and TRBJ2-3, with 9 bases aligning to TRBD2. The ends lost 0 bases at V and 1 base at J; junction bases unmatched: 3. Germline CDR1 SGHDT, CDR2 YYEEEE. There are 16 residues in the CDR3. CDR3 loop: CASSLGGGVRTDTQYF. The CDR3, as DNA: TGTGCCAGCAGCTTGGGCGGGGGGGTACGCACAGATACGCAGTATTTT.